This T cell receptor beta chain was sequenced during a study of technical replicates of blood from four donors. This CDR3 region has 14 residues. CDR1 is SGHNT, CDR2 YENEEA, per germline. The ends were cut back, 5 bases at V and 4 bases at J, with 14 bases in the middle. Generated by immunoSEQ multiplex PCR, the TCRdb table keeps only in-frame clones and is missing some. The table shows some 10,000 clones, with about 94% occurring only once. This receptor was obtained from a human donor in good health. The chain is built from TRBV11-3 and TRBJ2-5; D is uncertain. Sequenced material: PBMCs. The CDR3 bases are TGTGCCAGCAGCCTAGGAGCGCCGGGAGAGACCCAGTACTTC. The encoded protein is CASSLGAPGETQYF.